One and the same sample provided the 16 T cell receptor beta chains below, sequenced in a study of blood T cell repertoires in COVID-19. The data were produced by immunoSEQ multiplex PCR, yet TCRdb's version contains in-frame clones alone and is incomplete. Found here are over 400,000 clones, roughly 89% of them singletons; the top ten hold 7.5% to 9.5%. Sequenced sample: peripheral blood. The receptors here all came from a woman in her fifties or sixties with COVID-19, enrolled during active disease.

V is TRBV7-2 and J is TRBJ2-1, with D uncertain. In germline, CDR1 is SGHTA, CDR2 FQGNSA. The CDR3 is made up of 15 amino acids. V shed 5 bases and J shed 2 bases, with 13 bases lying between them. The CDR3 nucleotides read TGTGCCAGCAGCCTAGACCCGGGTCCCTACAATGAGCAGTTCTTC. Its translation: CASSLDPGPYNEQFF. Filled out from reference TRBV7-2 and TRBJ2-1, the complete variable domain reads GAGVSQSPSNKVTEKGKDVELRCDPISGHTALYWYRQSLGQGLEFLIYFQGNSAPDKSGLPSDRFSAERTGGSVSTLTIQRTQQEDSAVYLCASSLDPGPYNEQFFGPGTRLTVL.

This clone was counted a few times. The gene calls are TRBV5-4 and TRBJ1-1; 12 bases are shared with TRBD1. V was clipped by 5 bases and J by 3 bases; unmatched bases: 8. The CDR3 runs to 16 residues. Per the germline V gene, CDR1 is SGHNT and CDR2 is YYREEE (reference sequence). DNA of the CDR3: TGTGCCAGCAGGGCCGGGACAGGGGGCGGATACACTGAAGCTTTCTTT. It codes for CASRAGTGGGYTEAFF.

This clone occurred a few times. In the same sample, other DNA sequences code for this CDR3. CDR3 amino acids: CASSLGQGAHTEAFF. The DNA of the CDR3 is TGCGCCAGCAGCTTGGGGCAGGGGGCCCACACTGAAGCTTTCTTT. The rearrangement links TRBV5-1 to TRBJ1-1; 8 nucleotides agree with TRBD1. CDR3 size: 15 residues. V lost 0 bases and J lost 3; bases outside the gene matches: 4. Germline assignment: CDR1 SGHRS and CDR2 YFSETQ.

The rearrangement links TRBV19 to TRBJ2-7, with a weak D call TRBD2 (5 bases). Deletions cut 2 bases from V and 4 bases from J, with 15 bases between. Germline lookup yields CDR1 LNHDA and CDR2 SQIVND (reference sequence). The CDR3 is 15 amino acids. CDR3 DNA: TGTGCCAGTAGTATAAGCGGCCAGGAGCTTTACGAGCAGTACTTC. This gives the protein CASSISGQELYEQYF.

The chain combines TRBV7-9 with TRBJ1-2; 11 bases align to TRBD1. The CDR3 consists of 18 residues. CDR1 SEHNR and CDR2 FQNEAQ come from the germline V gene (reference sequence). V dropped 5 bases and J dropped 3; count of bases not matched to a gene: 14. This CDR3 is CASSRSTRGQGVDYGYTF. Written as DNA, the CDR3 is TGTGCCAGCAGCCGGAGCACACGGGGACAGGGGGTTGACTATGGCTACACCTTC. Looking up the rest from reference TRBV7-9 and TRBJ1-2 gives the full variable domain: DTGVSQNPRHKITKRGQNVTFRCDPISEHNRLYWYRQTLGQGPEFLTYFQNEAQLEKSRLLSDRFSAERPKGSFSTLEIQRTEQGDSAMYLCASSRSTRGQGVDYGYTFGSGTRLTVV.

V is TRBV3-1 (or the pseudogene TRBV3-2) and J is TRBJ2-7; TRBD2 matches at 12 bases. The V and J ends lost 4 bases and 5 bases, in that order; junction bases with no gene match: 6. Germline V gene data show CDR1 as LGHDT and CDR2 as YNNKEL (reference sequence). This CDR3 has 15 amino acids. CDR3 sequence: CASSPSSGGVDEQYF. CDR3 in DNA: TGTGCCAGCAGCCCCTCTAGCGGGGGGGTGGACGAGCAGTACTTC.

The J gene is TRBJ1-2, the V gene TRBV6-5; TRBD1 agrees at 12 bases. Trimming at V came to 0 bases and at J to 6 bases, leaving 2 bases not matched to a gene. The CDR3 runs to 15 residues. Germline CDR1 is MNHEY and CDR2 is SVGAGI. As DNA, the CDR3 is TGTGCCAGCAGTTACTCCCGGGACAGGGGGCATGGCTACACCTTC. Protein: CASSYSRDRGHGYTF.

About this clone itself: The junction does not match germline at one end; this may be a read error. This sequence joins TRBV2 and TRBJ1-1; weak D call: TRBD1 (6 bases). The CDR3 contains 14 residues. CDR1 and CDR2 from the germline V gene are SNHLY and FYNNEI. CDR3 amino acids: CASIEQGPYTEAFF. CDR3 nucleotide sequence: TGTGCCAGCATTGAACAGGGTCCCTACACTGAAGCTTTCTTT.

The chain combines TRBV2 with TRBJ2-7, with D uncertain. Trimming cost V 4 bases and J 1 base, with 14 bases left between them. Germline CDR1 is SNHLY and CDR2 is FYNNEI. CDR3 length: 15 residues. The CDR3 loop is CASSVWAASSYEQYF. In DNA form, the CDR3 reads TGTGCCAGCAGTGTGTGGGCAGCCTCTTCCTACGAGCAGTACTTC.

The chain carries TRBV10-3 and TRBJ2-1; TRBD1 matches at 12 bases. CDR3 size: 16 residues. V was clipped by 8 bases and J by 6 bases; unmatched bases: 11. Germline values: CDR1 ENHRY, CDR2 SYGVKD. CDR3 in amino acids: CAIRDPGTGGGNEQFF. DNA of the CDR3: TGTGCCATCCGAGATCCCGGGACAGGGGGCGGCAATGAGCAGTTCTTC.

The CDR3 protein is CAWSVGPDYSGNTIYF. CDR3 nucleotides: TGTGCCTGGAGTGTAGGGCCGGACTACTCTGGAAACACCATATATTTT. The chain employs TRBV30 and TRBJ1-3; no clear D gene. Trimming removed 0 bases from V and 0 bases from J, with 12 bases in between. Germline CDR1 is GTSNPN and CDR2 is SVGIG (reference sequence). This CDR3 contains 16 residues. Full variable domain (missing parts from reference TRBV30 and TRBJ1-3): SQTIHQWPATLVQPVGSPLSLECTVEGTSNPNLYWYRQAAGRGLQLLFYSVGIGQISSEVPQNLSASRPQDRQFILSSKKLLLSDSGFYLCAWSVGPDYSGNTIYFGEGSWLTVV.

This sequence joins TRBV10-3 and TRBJ1-6, with TRBD1 as a possible D gene (5 bases). Germline V lookup: CDR1 ENHRY, CDR2 SYGVKD. Between the trimmed V and J ends, which lost 3 bases and 4 bases, there was a span of 7 bases. The CDR3 runs 14 residues. Here the CDR3 DNA reads TGTGCCATCAGTGAAGGGGCGTATAATTCACCCCTCCACTTT. This translates into CAISEGAYNSPLHF.

The gene calls are TRBV30 and TRBJ2-3, with 7 positions matching TRBD2. V shed 0 bases, J shed 6 bases, and the junction held 9 bases outside the gene matches. Germline CDR1 and CDR2: GTSNPN and SVGIG (reference sequence). CDR3 size: 15 residues. The CDR3 nucleotides are TGTGCCTGGAGTGTACCTAGCGGCCTCGTGGATACGCAGTATTTT. Protein product: CAWSVPSGLVDTQYF.

This chain joins TRBV6-5 and TRBJ1-2, with TRBD1 identical over 7 bases. CDR1 is MNHEY, CDR2 SVGAGI, per germline. The junction had 7 bases not matched to a gene; V was cut back by 6 bases and J by 0 bases. This CDR3 region has 15 residues. CDR3 DNA sequence: TGTGCCAGCAGGTCTGGGACAGCGACTAACTATGGCTACACCTTC. Its protein product is CASRSGTATNYGYTF.

This clone has a single count. Its ends do not fully match the called genes, so a read error is possible. The V gene is TRBV2, the J gene TRBJ1-5; D is unresolved. From germline, CDR1 is SNHLY and CDR2 FYNNEI. CDR3 size: 12 residues. Written as DNA, the CDR3 is TGTGCCAGCAGTGAAGCGCTTTTGCCCAGAACTTTT. Its protein product is CASSEALLPRTF.

The J gene is TRBJ1-1, the V gene TRBV30; D perhaps matches TRBD1 (5 bases). The CDR3 consists of 13 residues. Germline V CDR1 and CDR2: GTSNPN, SVGIG (reference sequence). Between the trimmed V and J ends, which lost 2 bases and 4 bases, there was a span of 11 bases. CDR3 in DNA: TGTGCCTGGAGTACAAACGGGGGCACTGAAGCTTTCTTT. This sequence encodes CAWSTNGGTEAFF.